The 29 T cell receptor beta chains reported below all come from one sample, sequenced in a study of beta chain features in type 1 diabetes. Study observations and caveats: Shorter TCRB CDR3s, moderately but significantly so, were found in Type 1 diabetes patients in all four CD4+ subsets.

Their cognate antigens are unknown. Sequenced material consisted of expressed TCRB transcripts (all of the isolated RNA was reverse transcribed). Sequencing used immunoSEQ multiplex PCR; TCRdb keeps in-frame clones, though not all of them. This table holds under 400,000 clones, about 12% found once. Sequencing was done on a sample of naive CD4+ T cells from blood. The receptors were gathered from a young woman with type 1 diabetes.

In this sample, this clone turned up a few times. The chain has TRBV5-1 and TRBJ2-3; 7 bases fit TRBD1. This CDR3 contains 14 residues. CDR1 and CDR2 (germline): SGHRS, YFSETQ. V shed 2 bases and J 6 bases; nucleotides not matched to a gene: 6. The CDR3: CASSLGQERDTQYF. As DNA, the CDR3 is TGCGCCAGCAGCTTAGGACAGGAAAGGGATACGCAGTATTTT. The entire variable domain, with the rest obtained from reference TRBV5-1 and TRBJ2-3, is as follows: KAGVTQTPRYLIKTRGQQVTLSCSPISGHRSVSWYQQTPGQGLQFLFEYFSETQRNKGNFPGRFSGRQFSNSRSEMNVSTLELGDSALYLCASSLGQERDTQYFGPGTRLTVL.

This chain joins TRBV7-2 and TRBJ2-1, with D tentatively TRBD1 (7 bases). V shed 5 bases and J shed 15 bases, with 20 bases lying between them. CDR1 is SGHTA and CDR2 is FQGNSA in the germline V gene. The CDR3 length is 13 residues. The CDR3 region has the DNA TGTGCCAGCAGCATGACAGGGAGGAGGGAGGCGTTCTTC. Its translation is CASSMTGRREAFF.

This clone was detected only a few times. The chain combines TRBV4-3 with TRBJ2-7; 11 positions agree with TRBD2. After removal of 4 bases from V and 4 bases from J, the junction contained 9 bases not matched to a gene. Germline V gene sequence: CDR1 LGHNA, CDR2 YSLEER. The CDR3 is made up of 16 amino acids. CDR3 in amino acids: CASSRWGTSGNYEQYF. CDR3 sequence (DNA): TGCGCCAGCAGCCGCTGGGGGACTAGCGGAAATTACGAGCAGTACTTC.

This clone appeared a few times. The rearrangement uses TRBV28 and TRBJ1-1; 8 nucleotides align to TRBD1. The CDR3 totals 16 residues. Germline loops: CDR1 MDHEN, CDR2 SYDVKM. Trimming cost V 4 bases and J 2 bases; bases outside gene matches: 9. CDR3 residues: CASSSPSTGDNTEAFF. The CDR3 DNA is TGTGCCAGCAGTTCACCTTCGACAGGGGATAACACTGAAGCTTTCTTT.

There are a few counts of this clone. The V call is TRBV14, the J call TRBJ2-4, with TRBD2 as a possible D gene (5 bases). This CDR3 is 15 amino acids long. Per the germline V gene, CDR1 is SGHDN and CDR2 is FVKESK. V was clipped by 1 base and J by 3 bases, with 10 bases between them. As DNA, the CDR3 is TGTGCCAGCAGCCAAGCCGAAGGAGGCAAAAACATTCAGTACTTC. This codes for CASSQAEGGKNIQYF.

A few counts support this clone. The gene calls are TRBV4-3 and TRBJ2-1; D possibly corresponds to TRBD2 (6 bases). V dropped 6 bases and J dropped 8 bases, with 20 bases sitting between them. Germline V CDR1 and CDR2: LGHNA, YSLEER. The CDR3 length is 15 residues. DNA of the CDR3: TGCGCCAGCAGTCGCCGGGACTCCCGGAGGTATGAGCAGTTCTTC. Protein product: CASSRRDSRRYEQFF.

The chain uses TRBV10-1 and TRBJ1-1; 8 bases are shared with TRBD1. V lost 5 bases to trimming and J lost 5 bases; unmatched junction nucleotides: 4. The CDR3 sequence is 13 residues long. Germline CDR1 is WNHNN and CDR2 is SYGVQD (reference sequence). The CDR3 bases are TGCGCCAGCAGTCCAGGACAGGGAACTGAAGCTTTCTTT. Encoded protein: CASSPGQGTEAFF.

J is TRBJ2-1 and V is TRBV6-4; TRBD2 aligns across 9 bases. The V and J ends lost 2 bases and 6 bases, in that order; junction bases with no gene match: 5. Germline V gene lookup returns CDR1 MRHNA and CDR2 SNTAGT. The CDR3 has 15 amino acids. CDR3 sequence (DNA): TGTGCCAGCAGTGACGCTGGGACTAGCCTCAATGAGCAGTTCTTC. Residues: CASSDAGTSLNEQFF.

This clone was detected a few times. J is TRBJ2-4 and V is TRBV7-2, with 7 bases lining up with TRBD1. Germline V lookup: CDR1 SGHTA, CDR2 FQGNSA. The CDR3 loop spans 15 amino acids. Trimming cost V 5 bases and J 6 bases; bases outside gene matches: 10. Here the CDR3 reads CASSTPDRRPNIQYF. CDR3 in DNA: TGTGCCAGCAGCACCCCGGACAGGAGGCCAAACATTCAGTACTTC.

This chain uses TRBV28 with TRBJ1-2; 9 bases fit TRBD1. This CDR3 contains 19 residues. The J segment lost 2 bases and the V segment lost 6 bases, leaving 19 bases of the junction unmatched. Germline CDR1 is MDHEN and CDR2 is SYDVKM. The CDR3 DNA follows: TGTGCCAGCAGCACCGTAGAAATAGAGGGACAGGGACTAAACTATGGCTACACCTTC. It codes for CASSTVEIEGQGLNYGYTF.

CDR3 loop: CASSRDRPSNNQPQHF. As DNA, the CDR3 is TGTGCCAGTAGCCGGGACAGGCCTTCGAATAATCAGCCCCAGCATTTT. This chain joins TRBV19 and TRBJ1-5; TRBD1 matches at 8 bases. Looked up from germline, CDR1 is LNHDA and CDR2 is SQIVND (reference sequence). The J segment lost 4 bases and the V segment lost 6 bases, leaving 11 bases of the junction unmatched. The CDR3 is 16 amino acids.

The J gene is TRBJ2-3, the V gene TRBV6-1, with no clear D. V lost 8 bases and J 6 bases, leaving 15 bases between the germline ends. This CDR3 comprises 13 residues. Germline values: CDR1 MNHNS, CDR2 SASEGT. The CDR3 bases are TGTGCCAGCCGGTTTGGCGGTACTGATACGCAGTATTTT. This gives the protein CASRFGGTDTQYF.

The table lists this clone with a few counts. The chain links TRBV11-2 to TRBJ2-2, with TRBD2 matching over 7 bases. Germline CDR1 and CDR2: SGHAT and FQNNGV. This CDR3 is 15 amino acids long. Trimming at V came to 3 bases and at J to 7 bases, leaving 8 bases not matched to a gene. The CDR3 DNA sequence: TGTGCCAGCAGCTTTCCTCTTACTAGCGTCGGGGAGCTGTTTTTT. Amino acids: CASSFPLTSVGELFF.

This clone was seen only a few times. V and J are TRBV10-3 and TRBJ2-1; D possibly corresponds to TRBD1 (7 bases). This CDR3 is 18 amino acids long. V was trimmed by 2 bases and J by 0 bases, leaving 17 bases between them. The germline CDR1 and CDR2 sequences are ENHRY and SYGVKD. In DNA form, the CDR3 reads TGTGCCATCAGTGAGCCAGGGGGGTTAGCGGCCTCCTACAATGAGCAGTTCTTC. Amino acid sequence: CAISEPGGLAASYNEQFF.

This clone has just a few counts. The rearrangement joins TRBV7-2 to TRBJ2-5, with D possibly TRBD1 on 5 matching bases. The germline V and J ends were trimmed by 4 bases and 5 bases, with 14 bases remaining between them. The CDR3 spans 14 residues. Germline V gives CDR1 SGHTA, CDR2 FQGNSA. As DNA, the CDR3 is TGTGCCAGCAGCTGGAACCAGGGCTTTGAGACCCAGTACTTC. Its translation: CASSWNQGFETQYF.

The chain's CDR3 is CASSLIATYEQYF. The DNA of the CDR3 is TGTGCCAGCAGTTTAATAGCGACGTACGAGCAGTACTTC. The J gene is TRBJ2-7, the V gene TRBV28, with D possibly TRBD2 on 5 matching bases. This CDR3 has 13 amino acids. V dropped 2 bases and J dropped 4 bases, with 9 bases sitting between them. Germline-derived CDR1 and CDR2 are MDHEN and SYDVKM.

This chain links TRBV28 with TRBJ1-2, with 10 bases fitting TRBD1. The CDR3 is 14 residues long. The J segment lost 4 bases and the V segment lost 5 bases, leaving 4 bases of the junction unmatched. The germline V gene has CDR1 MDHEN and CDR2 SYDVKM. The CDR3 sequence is CASSTGQGGYGYTF. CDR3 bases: TGTGCCAGCAGTACCGGACAGGGGGGCTATGGCTACACCTTC.

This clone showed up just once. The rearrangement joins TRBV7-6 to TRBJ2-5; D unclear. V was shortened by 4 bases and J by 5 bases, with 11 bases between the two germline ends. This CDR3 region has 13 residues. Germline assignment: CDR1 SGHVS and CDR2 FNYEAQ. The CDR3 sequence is CASSSDPRETQYF. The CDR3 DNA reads TGTGCCAGCAGCTCAGATCCTAGGGAGACCCAGTACTTC.

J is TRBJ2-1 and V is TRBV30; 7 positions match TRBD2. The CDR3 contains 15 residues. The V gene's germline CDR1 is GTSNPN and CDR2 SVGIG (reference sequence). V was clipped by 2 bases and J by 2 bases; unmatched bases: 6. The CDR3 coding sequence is TGTGCCTGGAGTATGAGGGAGGGACCCTACAATGAGCAGTTCTTC. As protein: CAWSMREGPYNEQFF. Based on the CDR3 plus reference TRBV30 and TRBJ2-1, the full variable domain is SQTIHQWPATLVQPVGSPLSLECTVEGTSNPNLYWYRQAAGRGLQLLFYSVGIGQISSEVPQNLSASRPQDRQFILSSKKLLLSDSGFYLCAWSMREGPYNEQFFGPGTRLTVL.

CDR3 coding DNA: TGCGCCAGCAGCTTGGGACAGGGGAGTCTAATGAACACTGAAGCTTTCTTT. Its translation is CASSLGQGSLMNTEAFF. The rearrangement joins TRBV5-1 to TRBJ1-1, with 8 nucleotides matching TRBD1. The CDR3 is 17 amino acids. CDR1 and CDR2 (germline): SGHRS, YFSETQ. Germline trimming cut 0 bases from V and 0 bases from J; bases unmatched to any gene: 7.

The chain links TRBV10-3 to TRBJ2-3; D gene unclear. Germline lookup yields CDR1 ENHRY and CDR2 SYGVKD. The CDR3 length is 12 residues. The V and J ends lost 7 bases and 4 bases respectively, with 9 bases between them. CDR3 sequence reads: CAIKGDADTQYF. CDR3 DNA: TGTGCCATCAAAGGAGATGCAGATACGCAGTATTTT.

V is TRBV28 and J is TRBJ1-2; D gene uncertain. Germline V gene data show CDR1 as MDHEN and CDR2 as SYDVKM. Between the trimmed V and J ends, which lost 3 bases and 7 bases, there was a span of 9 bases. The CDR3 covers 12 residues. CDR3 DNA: TGTGCCAGCAGTTTGCCCGCGTTTGGCTACACCTTC. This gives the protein CASSLPAFGYTF.

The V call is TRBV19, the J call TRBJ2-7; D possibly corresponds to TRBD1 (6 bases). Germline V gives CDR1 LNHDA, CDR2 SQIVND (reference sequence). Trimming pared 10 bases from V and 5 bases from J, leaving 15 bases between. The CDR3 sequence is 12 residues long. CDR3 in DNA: TGTGCCACCAAGACAGGCCCCGACGAGCAGTACTTC. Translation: CATKTGPDEQYF.

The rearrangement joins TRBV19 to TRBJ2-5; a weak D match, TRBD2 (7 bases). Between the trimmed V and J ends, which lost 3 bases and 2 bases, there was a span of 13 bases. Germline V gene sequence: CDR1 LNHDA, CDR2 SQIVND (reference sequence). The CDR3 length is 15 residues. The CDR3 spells CASSMTGGRQETQYF. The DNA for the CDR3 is TGTGCCAGTAGTATGACGGGGGGCAGACAAGAGACCCAGTACTTC.

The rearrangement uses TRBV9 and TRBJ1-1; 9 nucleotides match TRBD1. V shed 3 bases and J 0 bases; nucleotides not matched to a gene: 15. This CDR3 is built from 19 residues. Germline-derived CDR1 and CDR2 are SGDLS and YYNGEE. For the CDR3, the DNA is TGTGCCAGCAGCGCCGGACGCGCCGGGACAGGGTGCATGAACACTGAAGCTTTCTTT. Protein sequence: CASSAGRAGTGCMNTEAFF.

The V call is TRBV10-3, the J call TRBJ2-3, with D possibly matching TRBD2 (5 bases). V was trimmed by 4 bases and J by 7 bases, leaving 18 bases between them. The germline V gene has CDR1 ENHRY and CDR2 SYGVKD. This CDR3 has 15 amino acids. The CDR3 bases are TGTGCCATCAGTGTTGGCAGCGGTGGAAGCAATACGCAGTATTTT. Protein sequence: CAISVGSGGSNTQYF.

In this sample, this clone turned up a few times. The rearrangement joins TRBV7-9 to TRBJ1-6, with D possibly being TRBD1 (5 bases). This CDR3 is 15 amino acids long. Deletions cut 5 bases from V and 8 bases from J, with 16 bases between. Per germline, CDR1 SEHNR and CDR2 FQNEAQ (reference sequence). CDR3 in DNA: TGTGCCAGCAGCGAAGGCGGGGGGTTGGATTCACCCCTCCACTTT. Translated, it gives CASSEGGGLDSPLHF.

Written as DNA, the CDR3 is TGTGCCAGCAGCTTGGTCGGGACAGGGTATAGCAATGAGCAGTTCTTC. Translating it yields CASSLVGTGYSNEQFF. The gene calls are TRBV5-4 and TRBJ2-1; 9 positions match TRBD1. This CDR3 has 16 residues. V was pared by 0 bases and J by 6 bases, with 7 bases of the junction left unmatched. Germline V CDR1 and CDR2: SGHNT, YYREEE (reference sequence). The whole variable domain, filled in from reference TRBV5-4 and TRBJ2-1, reads ETGVTQSPTHLIKTRGQQVTLRCSSQSGHNTVSWYQQALGQGPQFIFQYYREEENGRGNFPPRFSGLQFPNYSSELNVNALELDDSALYLCASSLVGTGYSNEQFFGPGTRLTVL.

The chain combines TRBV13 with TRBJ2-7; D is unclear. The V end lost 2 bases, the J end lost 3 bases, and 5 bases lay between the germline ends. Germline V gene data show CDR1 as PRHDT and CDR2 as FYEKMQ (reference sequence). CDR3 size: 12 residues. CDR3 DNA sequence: TGTGCCAGCAGCTTAAACAGCTACGAGCAGTACTTC. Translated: CASSLNSYEQYF.